This T cell receptor beta chain was sequenced for a study of blood T cell repertoires in COVID-19. Recruitment covered fewer than 25 US areas and drew participants whose ages spanned roughly 18 to 100 years. Recovery meant two consecutive negative NP/OP PCR tests, professional clearance, or resolved symptoms. The germline CDR1 and CDR2 sequences are SGHKS and YYEKEE (reference sequence). V was cut by 0 bases and J by 4 bases, with 10 bases left in between. This CDR3 region has 14 residues. Clones were sequenced by immunoSEQ multiplex PCR, and TCRdb holds only the in-frame ones, with some missing. This table has about 200,000 clones, about 85% appearing once.

Sequencing input: PBMCs or T cells enriched from blood (not recorded which). This chain uses TRBV5-5 with TRBJ2-5, with D unclear. This clonotype was sampled from a man aged 40-49 years who had recovered from COVID-19. This chain's CDR3 is CASSLGSIPETQYF. In nucleotides, the CDR3 is TGTGCCAGCAGCTTGGGTAGTATCCCAGAGACCCAGTACTTC.